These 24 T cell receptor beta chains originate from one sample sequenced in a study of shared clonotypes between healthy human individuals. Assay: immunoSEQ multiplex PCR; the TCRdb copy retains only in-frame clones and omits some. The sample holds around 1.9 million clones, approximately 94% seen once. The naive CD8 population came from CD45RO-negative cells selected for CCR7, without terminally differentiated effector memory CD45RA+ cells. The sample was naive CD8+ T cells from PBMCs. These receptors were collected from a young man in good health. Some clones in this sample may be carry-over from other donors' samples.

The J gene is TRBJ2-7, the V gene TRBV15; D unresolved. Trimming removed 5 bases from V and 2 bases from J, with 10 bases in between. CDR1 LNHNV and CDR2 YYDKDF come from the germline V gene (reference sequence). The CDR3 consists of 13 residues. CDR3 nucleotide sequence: TGTGCCACCAGCCCGCAGGAACCCTACGAGCAGTACTTC. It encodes CATSPQEPYEQYF.

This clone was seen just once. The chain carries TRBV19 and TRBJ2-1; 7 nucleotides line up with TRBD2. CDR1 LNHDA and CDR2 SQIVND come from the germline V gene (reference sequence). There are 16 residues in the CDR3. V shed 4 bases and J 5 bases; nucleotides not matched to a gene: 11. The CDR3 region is CASSTGSGTIHNEQFF. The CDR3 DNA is TGTGCCAGTAGTACGGGATCCGGGACTATTCACAATGAGCAGTTCTTC.

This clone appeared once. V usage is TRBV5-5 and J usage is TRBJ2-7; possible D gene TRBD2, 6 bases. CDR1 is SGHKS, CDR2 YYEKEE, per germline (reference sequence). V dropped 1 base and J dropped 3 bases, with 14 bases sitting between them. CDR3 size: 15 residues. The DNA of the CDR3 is TGTGCCAGCAGCTTGCTTGGCGGGATTAGCTACGAGCAGTACTTC. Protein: CASSLLGGISYEQYF. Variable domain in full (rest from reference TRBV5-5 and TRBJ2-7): DAGVTQSPTHLIKTRGQQVTLRCSPISGHKSVSWYQQVLGQGPQFIFQYYEKEERGRGNFPDRFSARQFPNYSSELNVNALLLGDSALYLCASSLLGGISYEQYFGPGTRLTVT.

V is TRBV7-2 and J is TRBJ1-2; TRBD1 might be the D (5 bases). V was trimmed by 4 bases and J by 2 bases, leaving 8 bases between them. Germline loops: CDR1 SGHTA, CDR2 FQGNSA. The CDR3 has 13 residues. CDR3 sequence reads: CASSSRDNYGYTF. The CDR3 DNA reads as TGTGCCAGCAGCTCCCGGGACAACTATGGCTACACCTTC.

The DNA of the CDR3 is TGTGCCAGCAGTGCCCTAGCGGGCATTCCCACCGGGGAGCTGTTTTTT. This codes for CASSALAGIPTGELFF. The V gene is TRBV2, the J gene TRBJ2-2; 8 bases line up with TRBD2. CDR1 and CDR2 from the germline V gene are SNHLY and FYNNEI. Losses at the gene ends were 4 bases for V and 4 bases for J; bases not matched to a gene: 8. CDR3 length equals 16 residues. Together with reference TRBV2 and TRBJ2-2, the CDR3 gives the full variable domain: EPEVTQTPSHQVTQMGQEVILRCVPISNHLYFYWYRQILGQKVEFLVSFYNNEISEKSEIFDDQFSVERPDGSNFTLKIRSTKLEDSAMYFCASSALAGIPTGELFFGEGSRLTVL.

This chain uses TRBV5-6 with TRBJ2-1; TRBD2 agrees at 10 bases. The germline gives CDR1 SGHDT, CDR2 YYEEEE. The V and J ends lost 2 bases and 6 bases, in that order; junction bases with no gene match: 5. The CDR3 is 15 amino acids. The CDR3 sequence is CASSFITSGTNEQFF. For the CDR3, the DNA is TGTGCCAGCAGCTTTATCACTAGCGGGACCAATGAGCAGTTCTTC. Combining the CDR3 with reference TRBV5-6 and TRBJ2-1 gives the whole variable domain DAGVTQSPTHLIKTRGQQVTLRCSPKSGHDTVSWYQQALGQGPQFIFQYYEEEERQRGNFPDRFSGHQFPNYSSELNVNALLLGDSALYLCASSFITSGTNEQFFGPGTRLTVL.

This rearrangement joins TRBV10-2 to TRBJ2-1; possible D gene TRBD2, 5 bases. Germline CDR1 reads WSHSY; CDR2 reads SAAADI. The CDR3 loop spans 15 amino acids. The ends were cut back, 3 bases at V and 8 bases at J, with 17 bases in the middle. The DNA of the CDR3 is TGCGCCAGCAGTGATGGGTGGGAGTCCGATGATGAGCAGTTCTTC. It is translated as CASSDGWESDDEQFF.

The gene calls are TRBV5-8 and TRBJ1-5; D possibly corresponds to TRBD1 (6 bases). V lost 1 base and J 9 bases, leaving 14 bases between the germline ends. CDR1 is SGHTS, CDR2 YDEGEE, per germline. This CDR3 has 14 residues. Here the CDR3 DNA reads TGTGCCAGCAGCTTGTTAAGGGGCAGGGGGCCCCAGCATTTT. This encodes CASSLLRGRGPQHF.

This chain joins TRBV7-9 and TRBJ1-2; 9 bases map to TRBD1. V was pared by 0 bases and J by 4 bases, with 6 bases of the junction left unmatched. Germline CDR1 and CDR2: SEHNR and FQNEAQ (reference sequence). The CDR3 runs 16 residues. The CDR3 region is CASSLALQGQGYGYTF. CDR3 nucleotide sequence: TGTGCCAGCAGCTTAGCGCTACAGGGACAGGGCTATGGCTACACCTTC.

In nucleotides, the CDR3 is TGTGCCAGCAGCCCTCCGGACAGGGTTTGGGAGACCCAGTACTTC. This encodes CASSPPDRVWETQYF. This chain uses TRBV6-6 with TRBJ2-5; 8 bases map to TRBD1. The V gene's germline CDR1 is MNHNY and CDR2 SVGAGI (reference sequence). The CDR3 loop spans 15 amino acids. V lost 6 bases to trimming and J lost 5 bases; unmatched junction nucleotides: 11.

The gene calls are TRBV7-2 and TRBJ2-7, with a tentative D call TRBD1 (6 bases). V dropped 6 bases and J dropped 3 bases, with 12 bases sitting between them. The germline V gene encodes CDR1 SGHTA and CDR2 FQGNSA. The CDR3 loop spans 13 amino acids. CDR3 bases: TGTGCCAGCAGAAGAGGACAGCACTACGAGCAGTACTTC. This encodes CASRRGQHYEQYF.

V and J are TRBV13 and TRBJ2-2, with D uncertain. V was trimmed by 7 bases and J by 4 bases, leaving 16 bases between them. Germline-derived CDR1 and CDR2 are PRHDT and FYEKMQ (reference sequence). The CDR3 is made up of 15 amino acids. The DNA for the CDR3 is TGTGCCAGCACCCCCGGTCGCGGTTTCACCGGGGAGCTGTTTTTT. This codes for CASTPGRGFTGELFF.

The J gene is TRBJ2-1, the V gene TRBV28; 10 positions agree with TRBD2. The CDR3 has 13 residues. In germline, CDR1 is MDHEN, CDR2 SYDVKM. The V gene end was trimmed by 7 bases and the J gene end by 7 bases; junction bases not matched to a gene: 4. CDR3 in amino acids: CASNLGLANEQFF. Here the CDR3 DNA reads TGTGCCAGCAATTTGGGACTAGCGAATGAGCAGTTCTTC.

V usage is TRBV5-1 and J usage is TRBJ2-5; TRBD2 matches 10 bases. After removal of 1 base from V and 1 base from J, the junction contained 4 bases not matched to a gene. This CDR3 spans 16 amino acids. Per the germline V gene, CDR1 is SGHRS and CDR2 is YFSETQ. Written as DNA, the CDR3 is TGCGCCAGCAGCTTGTGGGTAGCGGGGGGCCAAGAGACCCAGTACTTC. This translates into CASSLWVAGGQETQYF.

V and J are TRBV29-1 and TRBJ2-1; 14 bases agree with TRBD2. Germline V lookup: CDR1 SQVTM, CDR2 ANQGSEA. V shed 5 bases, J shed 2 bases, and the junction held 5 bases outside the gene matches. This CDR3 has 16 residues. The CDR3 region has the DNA TGCAGCGTTTTAGGGACTAGCGGGAGCCCCTACAATGAGCAGTTCTTC. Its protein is CSVLGTSGSPYNEQFF.

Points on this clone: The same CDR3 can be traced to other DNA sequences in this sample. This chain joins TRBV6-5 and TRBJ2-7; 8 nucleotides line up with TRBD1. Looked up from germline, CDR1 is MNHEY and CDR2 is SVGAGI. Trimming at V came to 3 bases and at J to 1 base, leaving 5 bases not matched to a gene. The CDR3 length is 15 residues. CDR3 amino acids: CASSYGTGDSYEQYF. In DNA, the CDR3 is TGTGCCAGCAGTTATGGGACAGGCGATTCCTACGAGCAGTACTTC.

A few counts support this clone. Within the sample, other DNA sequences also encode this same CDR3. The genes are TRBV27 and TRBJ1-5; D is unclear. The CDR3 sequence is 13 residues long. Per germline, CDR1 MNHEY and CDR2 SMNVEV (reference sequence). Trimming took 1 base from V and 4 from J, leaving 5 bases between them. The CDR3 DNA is TGTGCCAGCAGTTTATGGGGTAATCAGCCCCAGCATTTT. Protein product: CASSLWGNQPQHF.

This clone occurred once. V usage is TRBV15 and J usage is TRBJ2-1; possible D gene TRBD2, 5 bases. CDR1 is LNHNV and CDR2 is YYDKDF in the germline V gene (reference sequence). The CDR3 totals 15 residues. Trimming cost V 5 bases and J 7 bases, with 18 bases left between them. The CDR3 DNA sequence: TGTGCCACCAGCCCCGACCGAACTACGGGGAATGAGCAGTTCTTC. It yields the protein CATSPDRTTGNEQFF. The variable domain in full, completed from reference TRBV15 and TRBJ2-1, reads DAMVIQNPRYQVTQFGKPVTLSCSQTLNHNVMYWYQQKSSQAPKLLFHYYDKDFNNEADTPDNFQSRRPNTSFCFLDIRSPGLGDTAMYLCATSPDRTTGNEQFFGPGTRLTVL.

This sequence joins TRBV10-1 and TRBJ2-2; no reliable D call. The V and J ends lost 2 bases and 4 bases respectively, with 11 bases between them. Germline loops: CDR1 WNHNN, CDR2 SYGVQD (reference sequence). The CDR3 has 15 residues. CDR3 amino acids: CASSEAVAPTGELFF. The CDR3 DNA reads TGCGCCAGCAGTGAGGCGGTAGCCCCCACCGGGGAGCTGTTTTTT.

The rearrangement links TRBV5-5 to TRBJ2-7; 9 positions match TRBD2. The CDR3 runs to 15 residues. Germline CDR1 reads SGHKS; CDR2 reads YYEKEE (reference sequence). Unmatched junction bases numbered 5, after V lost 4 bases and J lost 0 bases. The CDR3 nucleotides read TGTGCCAGCAGCCCGCGGGGGGGAAGCTCCTACGAGCAGTACTTC. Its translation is CASSPRGGSSYEQYF.

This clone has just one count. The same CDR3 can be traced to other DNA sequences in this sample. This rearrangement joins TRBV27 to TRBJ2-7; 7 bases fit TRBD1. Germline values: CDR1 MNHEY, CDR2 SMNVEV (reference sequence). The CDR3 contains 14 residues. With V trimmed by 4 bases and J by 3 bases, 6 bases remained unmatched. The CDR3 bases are TGTGCCAGCAGTTCGAGGACAGGCCACTACGAGCAGTACTTC. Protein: CASSSRTGHYEQYF.

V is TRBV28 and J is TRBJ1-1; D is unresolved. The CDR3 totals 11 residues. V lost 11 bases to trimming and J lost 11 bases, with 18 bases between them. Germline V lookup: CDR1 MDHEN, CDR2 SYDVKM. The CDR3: CASNEGWLAFF. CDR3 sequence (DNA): TGTGCCTCAAACGAGGGCTGGCTTGCTTTCTTT.

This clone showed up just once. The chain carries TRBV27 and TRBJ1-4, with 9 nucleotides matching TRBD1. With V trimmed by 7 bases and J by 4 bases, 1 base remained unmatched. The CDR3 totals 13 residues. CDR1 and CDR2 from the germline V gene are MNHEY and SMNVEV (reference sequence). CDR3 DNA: TGTGCCAGCATGGACAGGGGTAATGAAAAACTGTTTTTT. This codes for CASMDRGNEKLFF.

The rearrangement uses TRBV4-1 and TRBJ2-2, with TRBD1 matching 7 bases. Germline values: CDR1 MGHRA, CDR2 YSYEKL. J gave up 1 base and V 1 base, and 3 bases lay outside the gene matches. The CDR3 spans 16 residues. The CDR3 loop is CASSQVWTGNTGELFF. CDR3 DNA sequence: TGCGCCAGCAGCCAAGTCTGGACAGGGAACACCGGGGAGCTGTTTTTT.